The 14 T cell receptor beta chains given below trace back to one sample, sequenced in a study of T cells expressing NK-cell markers. TCRdb reprocessed the 5' RACE reads, keeping one entry per CDR3 protein, no DNA. The ten most abundant clones cover more than 1.4% of a sample with roughly 450,000 distinct CDR3 sequences. The sample comprised blood T cells: a sorted CD56 or NKG2C T cell subset, CD4+ or CD8+ T cells, or bulk PBMC T cells (not recorded which). The receptors originated from a woman aged 50 to 65 in good health.

The chain recombines TRBV3-1 with TRBJ1-3; as DNA is missing, the TRBD1 call by TCRdb cannot be tested. The CDR3 runs to 18 residues. CDR1 is LGHDT and CDR2 is YNNKEL in the germline V gene (reference sequence). The CDR3 region is CASSPADRGLSSGNTIYF.

The rearrangement joins TRBV7-9 to TRBJ2-5; the TRBD2 assignment by TCRdb is unverifiable without DNA. Germline values: CDR1 SEHNR, CDR2 FQNEAQ (reference sequence). The CDR3 sequence is 17 residues long. CDR3: CASSLYGVSSGEETQYF. Based on the CDR3 plus reference TRBV7-9 and TRBJ2-5, the full variable domain is DTGVSQNPRHKITKRGQNVTFRCDPISEHNRLYWYRQTLGQGPEFLTYFQNEAQLEKSRLLSDRFSAERPKGSFSTLEIQRTEQGDSAMYLCASSLYGVSSGEETQYFGPGTRLLVL.

The chain's CDR3 is CASSVDSLSYEQYF. The rearrangement links TRBV9 to TRBJ2-7; the D gene TCRdb calls, TRBD1, cannot be checked with no DNA. This CDR3 is 14 amino acids long. Germline CDR1 SGDLS, CDR2 YYNGEE. Complete variable domain (other parts from reference TRBV9 and TRBJ2-7): DSGVTQTPKHLITATGQRVTLRCSPRSGDLSVYWYQQSLDQGLQFLIQYYNGEERAKGNILERFSAQQFPDLHSELNLSSLELGDSALYFCASSVDSLSYEQYFGPGTRLTVT.

V usage is TRBV5-1 and J usage is TRBJ2-1; TCRdb lists TRBD2, though no DNA is available to test this call. Per the germline V gene, CDR1 is SGHRS and CDR2 is YFSETQ. CDR3 length: 17 amino acids. The chain's CDR3 is CASSLVLGTSGSNEQFF.

The chain joins TRBV24-1 to TRBJ2-3. Germline V gene sequence: CDR1 KGHDR, CDR2 SFDVKD. The CDR3 is made up of 14 amino acids. CDR3 protein: CATSDLYGVDTQYF.

The chain uses TRBV11-2 and TRBJ2-1; without DNA, the TCRdb call of TRBD2 cannot be checked. The CDR3 covers 16 residues. CDR1 is SGHAT, CDR2 FQNNGV, per germline. CDR3: CASSPLAGAGYNEQFF.

The chain is built from TRBV10-3 and TRBJ2-1. The CDR3 is 13 amino acids. Germline values: CDR1 ENHRY, CDR2 SYGVKD. The CDR3 region is CAIKSAAYNEQFF.

The V call is TRBV10-1, the J call TRBJ2-1; TCRdb selects TRBD1, and the lack of DNA leaves this call unchecked. Germline V gene lookup returns CDR1 WNHNN and CDR2 SYGVQD (reference sequence). This CDR3 contains 11 residues. This CDR3 is CAGRRRHEQFF.

The chain couples TRBV5-1 to TRBJ2-1; TCRdb returns TRBD2, unconfirmable since there is no DNA. This CDR3 spans 15 amino acids. Germline values: CDR1 SGHRS, CDR2 YFSETQ. CDR3 in amino acids: CASSSLAGGPNEQFF. Based on the CDR3 plus reference TRBV5-1 and TRBJ2-1, the full variable domain is KAGVTQTPRYLIKTRGQQVTLSCSPISGHRSVSWYQQTPGQGLQFLFEYFSETQRNKGNFPGRFSGRQFSNSRSEMNVSTLELGDSALYLCASSSLAGGPNEQFFGPGTRLTVL.

This CDR3 is CASSSRNEQFF. The chain carries TRBV9 and TRBJ2-1. This CDR3 is 11 amino acids long. CDR1 SGDLS and CDR2 YYNGEE come from the germline V gene.

This chain connects TRBV6-5 to TRBJ2-7; the TCRdb call, TRBD1, lacks DNA for checking. Germline V CDR1 and CDR2: MNHEY, SVGAGI. There are 17 residues in the CDR3. This CDR3 is CASSYSLLSSRPYEQYF.

The chain employs TRBV29-1 and TRBJ2-1; TCRdb lists TRBD2, though no DNA is available to test this call. The CDR3 sequence is 11 residues long. From germline, CDR1 is SQVTM and CDR2 ANQGSEA. The CDR3 spells CSVKSGPWQFF.

The rearrangement uses TRBV6-5 and TRBJ2-7. The CDR3 sequence is 13 residues long. Germline lookup yields CDR1 MNHEY and CDR2 SVGAGI. This CDR3 is CASRINWGYEQYF.

The gene calls are TRBV5-1 and TRBJ1-1; TCRdb's D call, TRBD1, is unchecked because there is no DNA. The CDR3 has 16 amino acids. Looked up from germline, CDR1 is SGHRS and CDR2 is YFSETQ. The CDR3 protein is CASSLAGTGLSTEAFF.